A single sample gave rise to the 28 T cell receptor beta chains below, sequenced in a study of blood T cell repertoires in COVID-19. Sequencing used immunoSEQ multiplex PCR; TCRdb keeps in-frame clones, though not all of them. Of approximately 160,000 clones listed, about 81% are singletons. Material for sequencing was peripheral blood. These receptor sequences come from a human donor in a cohort sampled during active COVID-19.

This chain uses TRBV27 with TRBJ2-1; 7 bases match TRBD1. The CDR3 runs 15 residues. CDR1 MNHEY and CDR2 SMNVEV come from the germline V gene (reference sequence). With V trimmed by 1 base and J by 4 bases, 4 bases remained unmatched. CDR3 bases: TGTGCCAGCAGTTTATTACAGGGGATATACAATGAGCAGTTCTTC. Translating it yields CASSLLQGIYNEQFF.

The chain recombines TRBV7-8 with TRBJ1-2; D call uncertain. This CDR3 has 13 residues. The V and J ends lost 5 bases and 8 bases respectively, with 15 bases between them. CDR1 is SGHVS, CDR2 FQNEAQ, per germline. The CDR3: CASSQNTGLGYTF. The CDR3 region has the DNA TGTGCCAGCAGCCAAAACACGGGATTAGGCTACACCTTC.

The chain is built from TRBV7-8 and TRBJ2-1, with 8 bases matching TRBD2. The CDR3 totals 16 residues. The J segment lost 7 bases and the V segment lost 5 bases, leaving 13 bases of the junction unmatched. The germline gives CDR1 SGHVS, CDR2 FQNEAQ. The CDR3 is CASSPPGLESSNEQFF. The CDR3 DNA sequence: TGTGCCAGCAGCCCTCCGGGACTAGAATCATCAAATGAGCAGTTCTTC.

This clone has a handful of counts. The gene calls are TRBV10-3 and TRBJ1-2; perhaps TRBD1 as D (5 bases). Looked up from germline, CDR1 is ENHRY and CDR2 is SYGVKD. This CDR3 has 11 residues. Deletions cut 8 bases from V and 3 bases from J, with 7 bases between. CDR3 sequence reads: CAIGTDYGYTF. CDR3 DNA sequence: TGTGCCATCGGGACTGACTATGGCTACACCTTC.

This chain connects TRBV6-1 to TRBJ1-6; D uncertain. Trimming took 4 bases from V and 7 from J, leaving 17 bases between them. Per germline, CDR1 MNHNS and CDR2 SASEGT. The CDR3 totals 16 residues. The CDR3 loop reads CASSGTPTGMNSPLHF. For the CDR3, the DNA is TGTGCCAGCAGTGGCACCCCGACGGGAATGAATTCACCCCTCCACTTT.

V is TRBV3-1 (or the pseudogene TRBV3-2) and J is TRBJ2-3; 8 bases are shared with TRBD2. This CDR3 has 19 residues. The germline V gene encodes CDR1 LGHDT and CDR2 YNNKEL (reference sequence). With V trimmed by 4 bases and J by 0 bases, 15 bases remained unmatched. CDR3 loop: CASSPTTGAASGSTDTQYF. CDR3 DNA: TGTGCCAGCAGCCCGACGACCGGGGCGGCTAGCGGGAGCACAGATACGCAGTATTTT.

This sequence joins TRBV6-6 and TRBJ1-6, with D tentatively TRBD1 (5 bases). The CDR3 length is 16 residues. The V end lost 6 bases, the J end lost 2 bases, and 14 bases lay between the germline ends. From germline, CDR1 is MNHNY and CDR2 SVGAGI (reference sequence). CDR3 amino acids: CASSQLAGPYNSPLHF. CDR3 bases: TGTGCCAGCAGCCAACTCGCGGGACCCTATAATTCACCCCTCCACTTT.

The chain employs TRBV7-2 and TRBJ1-2; D is ambiguous. V lost 5 bases to trimming and J lost 3 bases, with 13 bases between them. The CDR3 has 14 amino acids. Germline CDR1 reads SGHTA; CDR2 reads FQGNSA. The CDR3 sequence is CASSPRLEDYGYTF. CDR3 nucleotide sequence: TGTGCCAGCAGCCCCCGACTGGAAGACTATGGCTACACCTTC.

The rearrangement links TRBV29-1 to TRBJ2-4; the D gene is possibly TRBD2 (5 bases). Germline CDR1 SQVTM, CDR2 ANQGSEA. The CDR3 length is 12 residues. As DNA, the CDR3 is TGCGCCTTGGAGGATGGCAAAAACATTCAGTACTTC. Its translation is CALEDGKNIQYF.

This clone appeared a few times. The chain joins TRBV15 to TRBJ1-5; D may be TRBD1 (5 bases). CDR3 size: 14 residues. Trimming took off 2 bases at V and 9 bases at J, with 14 bases between the two ends. Germline V gene lookup returns CDR1 LNHNV and CDR2 YYDKDF (reference sequence). The CDR3 loop reads CATSRPGGVRPQHF. As DNA, the CDR3 is TGTGCCACCAGCAGACCCGGGGGGGTACGGCCCCAGCATTTT.

Regarding this clone: Within the sample, other DNA sequences also encode this same CDR3. This chain connects TRBV9 to TRBJ2-7; D might be TRBD2 (7 bases). With 3 bases removed from V and 6 bases from J, the gap between germline ends came to 19 bases. Germline CDR1 SGDLS, CDR2 YYNGEE. The CDR3 covers 15 residues. CDR3 region: CASSEEGGRGIEQYF. The CDR3, as DNA: TGTGCCAGCAGCGAGGAGGGTGGGAGGGGGATCGAGCAGTACTTC.

The rearrangement uses TRBV6-1 and TRBJ1-6; no definite D call. V dropped 3 bases and J dropped 3 bases, with 9 bases sitting between them. The CDR3 has 15 amino acids. From germline, CDR1 is MNHNS and CDR2 SASEGT. The CDR3 DNA reads TGTGCCAGCAGTGAGTCGTTCTTCTATAATTCACCCCTCCACTTT. The encoded protein is CASSESFFYNSPLHF.

The V and J genes are TRBV7-2 and TRBJ2-1; 7 nucleotides agree with TRBD2. Germline-derived CDR1 and CDR2 are SGHTA and FQGNSA. The trim removed 5 bases at V and 7 bases at J, leaving 17 bases unmatched. The CDR3 loop spans 17 amino acids. The CDR3, as DNA: TGTGCCAGCAGCCCTACTTGGAGGGGAGGGATGTGGAATGAGCAGTTCTTC. As protein: CASSPTWRGGMWNEQFF.

This clone was picked up one time. This rearrangement joins TRBV19 to TRBJ1-4; D unclear. Germline lookup yields CDR1 LNHDA and CDR2 SQIVND (reference sequence). The CDR3 length is 15 residues. Trimming removed 3 bases from V and 4 bases from J, with 12 bases in between. The CDR3 DNA follows: TGTGCCAGTAGTATTCTTTCGCAGTTTAATGAAAAACTGTTTTTT. Translation gives CASSILSQFNEKLFF.

A few counts support this clone. The V call is TRBV12-3 or TRBV12-4, the J call TRBJ2-1; the D gene is possibly TRBD2 (6 bases). V gave up 6 bases and J gave up 6 bases, with 9 bases separating them. This CDR3 comprises 12 residues. CDR3 sequence: CASRTAGNEQFF. CDR3 DNA sequence: TGTGCCAGCAGAACAGCGGGCAATGAGCAGTTCTTC.

The V and J genes are TRBV4-1 and TRBJ1-6, with TRBD1 identical over 8 bases. Germline CDR1 reads MGHRA; CDR2 reads YSYEKL. With V trimmed by 1 base and J by 7 bases, 3 bases remained unmatched. The CDR3 runs to 15 residues. DNA for the CDR3: TGCGCCAGCAGCCAAGTGGGACAGGCAAATTCACCCCTCCACTTT. This sequence encodes CASSQVGQANSPLHF.

The table lists this clone with a few counts. This chain joins TRBV7-9 and TRBJ1-2, with 10 bases that match TRBD1. CDR1 is SEHNR, CDR2 FQNEAQ, per germline (reference sequence). Germline trimming cut 4 bases from V and 4 bases from J; bases unmatched to any gene: 3. The CDR3 runs to 14 residues. As DNA, the CDR3 is TGTGCCAGCAGCTCCGGGACAGGGGTCTATGGCTACACCTTC. This gives the protein CASSSGTGVYGYTF.

In this sample, this clone turned up a few times. This chain connects TRBV11-2 to TRBJ1-1; no clear D. V was trimmed by 6 bases and J by 2 bases, leaving 13 bases between them. Per the germline V gene, CDR1 is SGHAT and CDR2 is FQNNGV. The CDR3 runs to 14 residues. The CDR3 reads CASRSDGGNTEAFF. CDR3 in DNA: TGTGCCAGCAGGTCGGACGGAGGTAACACTGAAGCTTTCTTT. The whole variable domain, remainder taken from reference TRBV11-2 and TRBJ1-1, is EAGVAQSPRYKIIEKRQSVAFWCNPISGHATLYWYQQILGQGPKLLIQFQNNGVVDDSQLPKDRFSAERLKGVDSTLKIQPAKLEDSAVYLCASRSDGGNTEAFFGQGTRLTVV.

CDR3 loop: CASNGQGNTGELFF. The CDR3 nucleotides read TGCGCCAGCAATGGACAGGGAAATACCGGGGAGCTGTTTTTT. The V and J genes are TRBV5-1 and TRBJ2-2; 8 bases align to TRBD1. Trimming took 6 bases from V and 5 from J; bases not matched to a gene: 6. Germline assignment: CDR1 SGHRS and CDR2 YFSETQ. This CDR3 comprises 14 residues.

V and J are TRBV5-1 and TRBJ2-3; TRBD2 aligns across 14 bases. From germline, CDR1 is SGHRS and CDR2 YFSETQ. The junction had 9 bases not matched to a gene; V was cut back by 3 bases and J by 3 bases. This CDR3 has 18 amino acids. CDR3 region: CASSWGTSGRRVTDTQYF. As DNA, the CDR3 is TGCGCCAGCAGCTGGGGGACTAGCGGGAGAAGAGTGACAGATACGCAGTATTTT.

This clone was seen just once. The gene calls are TRBV28 and TRBJ2-3, with 10 bases identical to TRBD1. The ends lost 5 bases at V and 3 bases at J; junction bases unmatched: 5. CDR3 length: 15 amino acids. CDR1 is MDHEN, CDR2 SYDVKM, per germline. DNA of the CDR3: TGTGCCAGCAGTATGACAGGGGGCTTGACAGATACGCAGTATTTT. Translated, it gives CASSMTGGLTDTQYF.

The V gene is TRBV7-2, the J gene TRBJ1-5; D remains ambiguous. Between the trimmed V and J ends, which lost 5 bases and 1 base, there was a span of 6 bases. The CDR3 sequence is 13 residues long. Per germline, CDR1 SGHTA and CDR2 FQGNSA. CDR3 region: CASSPASNQPQHF. The CDR3 DNA sequence: TGTGCCAGCAGCCCCGCGAGCAATCAGCCCCAGCATTTT.

Written as DNA, the CDR3 is TGTGCCAGCAGCCCCAACCCGGGAGTCTACAATGAGCAGTTCTTC. This translates into CASSPNPGVYNEQFF. This sequence joins TRBV5-5 and TRBJ2-1, with D possibly matching TRBD2 (6 bases). The germline V and J ends were trimmed by 4 bases and 3 bases, with 14 bases remaining between them. The CDR3 extends over 15 amino acids. Germline CDR1 and CDR2: SGHKS and YYEKEE (reference sequence).

The genes are TRBV2 and TRBJ2-1, with 8 positions matching TRBD2. The CDR3 spans 15 residues. From germline, CDR1 is SNHLY and CDR2 FYNNEI. The V segment lost 4 bases and the J segment 5 bases; nucleotides outside the gene matches: 7. The CDR3 DNA follows: TGTGCCAGCAGTGTTTCACTAGCGGCAAACAATGAGCAGTTCTTC. Its translation: CASSVSLAANNEQFF.

The chain couples TRBV28 to TRBJ2-1; 9 bases are shared with TRBD1. J lost 1 base, V lost 6 bases, and 4 bases had no gene match. Germline V gives CDR1 MDHEN, CDR2 SYDVKM. The CDR3 sequence is 15 residues long. The CDR3 spells CASSAGTGSYNEQFF. The CDR3 coding sequence is TGTGCCAGCAGCGCCGGGACAGGGTCCTACAATGAGCAGTTCTTC. Drawing the rest from reference TRBV28 and TRBJ2-1, the complete variable domain is DVKVTQSSRYLVKRTGEKVFLECVQDMDHENMFWYRQDPGLGLRLIYFSYDVKMKEKGDIPEGYSVSREKKERFSLILESASTNQTSMYLCASSAGTGSYNEQFFGPGTRLTVL.

V gene TRBV7-8 combines with J gene TRBJ1-4, with unresolved D. The CDR3 extends over 16 amino acids. V lost 2 bases, J lost 4 bases, and 14 bases lay in between. In germline, CDR1 is SGHVS, CDR2 FQNEAQ. CDR3 protein: CASSLSLVQFNEKLFF. Here the CDR3 DNA reads TGTGCCAGCAGCTTAAGTCTGGTCCAGTTTAATGAAAAACTGTTTTTT. Based on the CDR3 plus reference TRBV7-8 and TRBJ1-4, the full variable domain is GAGVSQSPRYKVAKRGQDVALRCDPISGHVSLFWYQQALGQGPEFLTYFQNEAQLDKSGLPSDRFFAERPEGSVSTLKIQRTQQEDSAVYLCASSLSLVQFNEKLFFGSGTQLSVL.

This chain connects TRBV7-6 to TRBJ2-2, with 8 bases lining up with TRBD2. Germline V lookup: CDR1 SGHVS, CDR2 FNYEAQ. Losses at the gene ends were 1 base for V and 1 base for J; bases not matched to a gene: 5. The CDR3 has 17 amino acids. Written as DNA, the CDR3 is TGTGCCAGCAGCTTAGTATCCGGGAGGGGGAACACCGGGGAGCTGTTTTTT. Amino acids: CASSLVSGRGNTGELFF.

The table lists this clone with a few counts. V gene TRBV10-1 combines with J gene TRBJ2-7, with 9 bases that match TRBD1. V shed 8 bases and J 3 bases; nucleotides not matched to a gene: 2. This CDR3 comprises 12 residues. Germline V CDR1 and CDR2: WNHNN, SYGVQD (reference sequence). The DNA of the CDR3 is TGCGCCAGCGGACAGGGGAACTACGAGCAGTACTTC. Residues: CASGQGNYEQYF.